This T cell receptor (beta chain) came from a study of blood T cell repertoires in COVID-19. Here immunoSEQ multiplex PCR was the method, and the copy in TCRdb shows in-frame clones only, minus some. Here the sample spans around 150,000 clones, more than 75% being singletons. In this sample, this clone turned up a few times. This CDR3 spans 15 amino acids. V was pared by 4 bases and J by 4 bases, with 13 bases between. Germline V gene sequence: CDR1 MNHEY, CDR2 SVGAGI. V usage is TRBV6-5 and J usage is TRBJ2-2; weak D call: TRBD1 (5 bases). The origin of this receptor is a man between 70 and 80 years old with acute or convalescent COVID-19. Sequenced material: peripheral blood. The CDR3 is CASSFQGVITGELFF. CDR3 in DNA: TGTGCCAGCAGTTTTCAGGGCGTTATCACCGGGGAGCTGTTTTTT.